The rows below give T cell receptor beta chains drawn from one sample of a study of blood T cell repertoires in COVID-19. Libraries were prepared by immunoSEQ multiplex PCR; TCRdb keeps only in-frame clonotypes and omits some of them. The profile shows about 190,000 clones, approximately 80% of them singletons. Sequenced: peripheral blood. The receptors come from a man aged 50 to 60 who had recovered from COVID-19. Each CDR3 is given with its conserved first and last residue. A D gene is named only where the DNA matches it firmly. A row's size may be missing; if present it is once, few, many or a size class.

clone size	D gene	V gene	J gene	CDR3 DNA	CDR3 protein
NA	TRBD1	TRBV19	TRBJ2-7	TGTGCCAGTAGTGTGACAGGGGCGGGTTACGAGCAGTACTTC	CASSVTGAGYEQYF
NA	TRBD1	TRBV6-4	TRBJ1-2	TGTGCCAGCAGTGTCGACAGGGAGGTAGTAGGTGGCTACACCTTC	CASSVDREVVGGYTF
NA	NA	TRBV3-1/TRBV3-2	TRBJ2-5	TGTGCCAGCAGCCAAGATCAGACTAGACAAGAGACCCAGTACTTC	CASSQDQTRQETQYF
NA	NA	TRBV20-1	TRBJ2-3	TGCAGTGCTAGTTCGTCCACAGATACGCAGTATTTT	CSASSSTDTQYF
NA	TRBD1	TRBV7-9	TRBJ1-2	TGTGCCAGCAGTCCAAAGCGAGTGGGTCCAGGGGGCGTTGACGGCTACACCTTC	CASSPKRVGPGGVDGYTF
once	TRBD1	TRBV3-1/TRBV3-2	TRBJ1-6	TGTGCCAGCAGCGCACAGGGGTTTGGGTCACCCCTCCACTTT	CASSAQGFGSPLHF
NA	TRBD1	TRBV20-1	TRBJ1-1	TGCAGTGCTAGTTATCATAGACAGGGCGGAACTGAAGCTTTCTTT	CSASYHRQGGTEAFF
NA	NA	TRBV20-1	TRBJ2-1	TGCAGTGCTAGTCCGGGACTGTACAATGAGCAGTTCTTC	CSASPGLYNEQFF
once	TRBD2	TRBV30	TRBJ2-5	TGTGCCTGGAGTCCCGCCGGGACTAGCGGGAGGGAGACCCAGTACTTC	CAWSPAGTSGRETQYF
NA	NA	TRBV27	TRBJ2-6	TGTGCCAGCAGTTCCCTAGGATCTGGGGCCAACGTCCTGACTTTC	CASSSLGSGANVLTF
NA	TRBD1	TRBV7-3	TRBJ2-7	TGTGCCAGCAGCTCAGCCGGGACAGGAATATACGAGCAGTACTTC	CASSSAGTGIYEQYF
NA	NA	TRBV12-3/TRBV12-4	TRBJ2-1	TGTGCCAGCAGTTTAGGTCAATACAATGAGCAGTTCTTC	CASSLGQYNEQFF
NA	TRBD1	TRBV4-3	TRBJ1-1	TGCGCCAGCAGCCGACGGACAGGGGGGAGGGCGGCCACTGAAGCTTTCTTT	CASSRRTGGRAATEAFF
NA	NA	TRBV5-1	TRBJ2-7	TGCGCCAGCAGCTTTAGACACGGATACGAGCAGTACTTC	CASSFRHGYEQYF
NA	NA	TRBV19	TRBJ1-1	TGTGCCAGTAGGGCCGACAGGTGGAACACTGAAGCTTTCTTT	CASRADRWNTEAFF
NA	TRBD1	TRBV2	TRBJ1-2	TGTGCCAGCATGGGCGTCCAGGGGGTCTATGGCTACACCTTC	CASMGVQGVYGYTF
NA	NA	TRBV7-9	TRBJ2-1	TGTGCCAGCAGCGCCCCCCTGGCGGATGAGCAGTTCTTC	CASSAPLADEQFF
NA	TRBD2	TRBV6-2/TRBV6-3	TRBJ2-7	TGTGCCAGCAGCCGGCTAGCGGGAGTGTGGGAGCAGTACTTC	CASSRLAGVWEQYF
NA	TRBD1	TRBV7-9	TRBJ1-1	TGTGCCAGCAGAGGTGGTGGCTTTAGACAGGGGGTCGCGGGTACTGAAGCTTTCTTT	CASRGGGFRQGVAGTEAFF
NA	NA	TRBV3-1/TRBV3-2	TRBJ2-3	TGTGCCAGCACTTTCGGTATTGTCACAGATACGCAGTATTTT	CASTFGIVTDTQYF
NA	TRBD2	TRBV7-2	TRBJ2-5	TGTGCCAGCAGCTTGTTTGCGGGAGTAGAGACCCAGTACTTC	CASSLFAGVETQYF
NA	NA	TRBV13	TRBJ2-7	TGTGCCAGCAGCGCAGACCGAGCGGGCAGGACCTACGAGCAGTACTTC	CASSADRAGRTYEQYF
NA	NA	TRBV5-1	TRBJ1-1	TGCGCCAGCAGCTCACTTTCCTCGAACACTGAAGCTTTCTTT	CASSSLSSNTEAFF
NA	TRBD1	TRBV23-1	TRBJ2-7	TGCGCCAGCAGTCAATCGATCTTATCACAGGGGAAACATGAATACGAGCAGTACTTC	CASSQSILSQGKHEYEQYF
NA	NA	TRBV5-1	TRBJ2-1	TGCGCCAGCAGCTTGGGTAGCGGCAATGAGCAGTTCTTC	CASSLGSGNEQFF
NA	TRBD2	TRBV11-3	TRBJ2-2	TGTGCCAGCAGCCCCCGGGGCCGGGGGGGGAACACCGGGGAGCTGTTTTTT	CASSPRGRGGNTGELFF
NA	TRBD2	TRBV7-2	TRBJ2-1	TGTGCCAGCAGCTTAGGCGGGGGGCCCTCTGACAATGAGCAGTTCTTC	CASSLGGGPSDNEQFF
few	TRBD2	TRBV30	TRBJ2-3	TGTGCCTGGACGCGAGCGGGAGCTGGAAAAGATACGCAGTATTTT	CAWTRAGAGKDTQYF
many	TRBD2	TRBV2	TRBJ2-7	TGTGCCAGCAAAATTAGTAGCGGGAGTTTCTACGAGCAGTACTTC	CASKISSGSFYEQYF
NA	NA	TRBV18	TRBJ2-7	TGTGCCAGCTCACCACGGGCAGGGGATGCGTACGAGCAGTACTTC	CASSPRAGDAYEQYF
NA	TRBD2	TRBV10-3	TRBJ2-1	TGTGCCATCAGTGAGCCCTCGGGACTAGGAAATGAGCAGTTCTTC	CAISEPSGLGNEQFF
NA	TRBD1	TRBV5-1	TRBJ2-7	TGCGCCAGCAGGGGGACAGGGGGCTACGAGCAGTACTTC	CASRGTGGYEQYF
NA	NA	TRBV10-3	TRBJ2-5	TGTGCCATCAGTGAGTCGACAGGGACTTCAGAGACCCAGTACTTC	CAISESTGTSETQYF
NA	TRBD1	TRBV7-3	TRBJ2-7	TGTGCCATCCTGACAGGGCACTCCTACGAGCAGTACTTC	CAILTGHSYEQYF
once	NA	TRBV21-1	TRBJ2-2	TGTGCCAGCCCTCGGGGGCGGGAGACCGGGGAGCTGTTTTTT	CASPRGRETGELFF
NA	NA	TRBV19	TRBJ1-2	TGTGCCAGTAGTATCTTACTCGGCGCCAGGGTTGACTATGGCTACACCTTC	CASSILLGARVDYGYTF
NA	TRBD1	TRBV29-1	TRBJ2-7	TGCAGCGTTGAGGGGACAGGGGGCTACGAGCAGTACTTC	CSVEGTGGYEQYF